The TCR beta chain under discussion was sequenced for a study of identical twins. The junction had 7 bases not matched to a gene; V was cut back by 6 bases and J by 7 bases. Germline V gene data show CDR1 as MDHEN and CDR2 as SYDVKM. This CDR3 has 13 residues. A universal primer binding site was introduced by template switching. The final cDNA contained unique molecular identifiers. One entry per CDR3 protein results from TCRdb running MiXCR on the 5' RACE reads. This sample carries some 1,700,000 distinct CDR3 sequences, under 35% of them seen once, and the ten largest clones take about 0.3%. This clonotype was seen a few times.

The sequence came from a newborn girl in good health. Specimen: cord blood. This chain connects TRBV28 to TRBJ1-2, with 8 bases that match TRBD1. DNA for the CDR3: TGTGCCAGCAGACGTCAGGGGGCTGGTGGCTACACCTTC. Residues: CASRRQGAGGYTF.